Below are 2 T cell receptor beta chains sequenced from a single sample in a study of T cell changes during pregnancy in multiple sclerosis. Profiled with immunoSEQ multiplex PCR; TCRdb holds only in-frame clones, not every one. The sample includes about 96,000 clones, approximately 92% seen only once; the top ten take 2.6%. The sequencing used peripheral blood, collected in the first trimester of pregnancy. All receptors derive from a female donor with multiple sclerosis, enrolled in a pregnancy study.

The chain is built from TRBV6-6 and TRBJ2-7, with D perhaps TRBD2 (7 bases). The CDR3 sequence is 14 residues long. Trimming pared 4 bases from V and 1 base from J, leaving 11 bases between. Germline CDR1 and CDR2: MNHNY and SVGAGI (reference sequence). The CDR3 region is CASSFGRGSYEQYF. CDR3 DNA sequence: TGTGCCAGCAGTTTTGGGAGGGGGTCCTACGAGCAGTACTTC.

The rearrangement links TRBV15 to TRBJ2-5, with 7 nucleotides matching TRBD2. This CDR3 has 15 residues. With V trimmed by 3 bases and J by 0 bases, 4 bases remained unmatched. CDR1 and CDR2 from the germline V gene are LNHNV and YYDKDF (reference sequence). The CDR3 protein is CATSSLAADQETQYF. The CDR3 DNA follows: TGTGCCACCAGCAGTCTAGCGGCAGACCAAGAGACCCAGTACTTC.